Below, 19 T cell receptor beta chains from the same sample are listed, as sequenced in a study of control samples from healthy donors and cancer patients. This table comes from immunoSEQ multiplex PCR, and its TCRdb copy is limited to in-frame clones, with some not included. The table lists fewer than 70,000 clones, 94% of them singletons, with around 4% in the top ten. The specimen was blood. The receptor set was obtained from a man in his thirties or forties in good health.

The genes are TRBV10-3 and TRBJ1-4; 10 nucleotides match TRBD1. The CDR3 is made up of 14 amino acids. V dropped 6 bases and J dropped 6; count of bases not matched to a gene: 4. From germline, CDR1 is ENHRY and CDR2 SYGVKD. CDR3 in DNA: TGTGCCATCAGATCCGACAGGGGGCATGAAAAACTGTTTTTT. Its protein is CAIRSDRGHEKLFF.

The rearrangement joins TRBV20-1 to TRBJ2-3, with 7 bases lining up with TRBD2. The trim removed 6 bases at V and 9 bases at J, leaving 6 bases unmatched. CDR1 is DFQATT and CDR2 is SNEGSKA in the germline V gene (reference sequence). This CDR3 has 11 residues. The CDR3 sequence: CSAPISGTQYF. Here the CDR3 DNA reads TGCAGTGCACCCATTAGCGGGACGCAGTATTTT.

The CDR3, as DNA: TGTGCCAGCAGCCCGGGGGCAGAGCAGTACTTC. Translating gives CASSPGAEQYF. V gene TRBV6-5 combines with J gene TRBJ2-7; D is tentatively TRBD1 or TRBD2 (6 bases each). Germline V gives CDR1 MNHEY, CDR2 SVGAGI. This CDR3 region has 11 residues. V lost 6 bases and J 7 bases, leaving 10 bases between the germline ends.

V is TRBV9 and J is TRBJ2-3; 9 nucleotides agree with TRBD1. This CDR3 spans 15 amino acids. Germline V lookup: CDR1 SGDLS, CDR2 YYNGEE. The V and J ends lost 0 bases and 6 bases, in that order; junction bases with no gene match: 5. The CDR3 coding sequence is TGTGCCAGCAGCGTAGGACAAGGACAGGGGGATACGCAGTATTTT. This translates into CASSVGQGQGDTQYF.

J is TRBJ1-2 and V is TRBV9; D may be TRBD1 (6 bases). V gave up 4 bases and J gave up 7 bases, with 14 bases separating them. Germline lookup yields CDR1 SGDLS and CDR2 YYNGEE. This CDR3 has 13 amino acids. In DNA form, the CDR3 reads TGTGCCAGCAGCACATCAGGGGTGGTTGGCTACACCTTC. It is translated as CASSTSGVVGYTF. The variable domain in full, with the rest retrieved from reference TRBV9 and TRBJ1-2, is DSGVTQTPKHLITATGQRVTLRCSPRSGDLSVYWYQQSLDQGLQFLIQYYNGEERAKGNILERFSAQQFPDLHSELNLSSLELGDSALYFCASSTSGVVGYTFGSGTRLTVV.

This clone was observed once. This chain uses TRBV19 with TRBJ1-6; perhaps TRBD1 as D (5 bases). CDR1 and CDR2 (germline): LNHDA, SQIVND (reference sequence). Trimming cost V 3 bases and J 3 bases, with 9 bases left between them. The CDR3 runs 15 residues. The CDR3 DNA follows: TGTGCCAGTAGTATCGGGGGATTCTATAATTCACCCCTCCACTTT. The encoded protein is CASSIGGFYNSPLHF.

J is TRBJ1-2 and V is TRBV12-3 or TRBV12-4, with D hard to call. V was pared by 3 bases and J by 4 bases, with 9 bases between. The CDR3 is made up of 13 amino acids. The CDR3 bases are TGTGCCAGCAGTTTCGGGAGAGCCTATGGCTACACCTTC. This encodes CASSFGRAYGYTF.

V gene TRBV27 combines with J gene TRBJ1-5; 7 positions match TRBD1. Germline V gene data show CDR1 as MNHEY and CDR2 as SMNVEV (reference sequence). The V gene end was trimmed by 5 bases and the J gene end by 3 bases; junction bases not matched to a gene: 4. The CDR3 runs 14 residues. The chain's CDR3 is CASSNRGHNQPQHF. The CDR3 DNA reads TGTGCCAGCAGTAACAGGGGTCACAATCAGCCCCAGCATTTT.

The chain carries TRBV6-6 and TRBJ2-7; D might be TRBD2 (7 bases). Germline CDR1 MNHNY, CDR2 SVGAGI (reference sequence). The V end lost 7 bases, the J end lost 6 bases, and 16 bases lay between the germline ends. This CDR3 is 13 amino acids long. DNA for the CDR3: TGTGCCAGCAACAACAAACGGGGGGCCGAGCAGTACTTC. As protein: CASNNKRGAEQYF.

The CDR3 coding sequence is TGTGCCAGCAGCTTAGCGTCGGGGGGCGCAGGTAACAATGAGCAGTTCTTC. This codes for CASSLASGGAGNNEQFF. The V call is TRBV11-1, the J call TRBJ2-1, with D perhaps matching TRBD2 (7 bases). The CDR3 has 17 amino acids. Germline CDR1 and CDR2: SGHAT and FQDESV (reference sequence). Trimming shortened V by 0 bases and J by 5 bases, and 17 bases separated the two germline ends.

The chain joins TRBV5-6 to TRBJ1-1, with 7 bases identical to TRBD1. The CDR3 totals 15 residues. J gave up 4 bases and V 0 bases, and 6 bases lay outside the gene matches. Germline CDR1 SGHDT, CDR2 YYEEEE. CDR3 in DNA: TGTGCCAGCAGCTTGGTAGGCGCAGGGGGCACTGAAGCTTTCTTT. Translation gives CASSLVGAGGTEAFF.

CDR3 sequence reads: CASSTPQGRPADTQYF. For the CDR3, the DNA is TGTGCCAGCAGTACACCACAGGGGCGCCCCGCAGATACGCAGTATTTT. The chain combines TRBV6-6 with TRBJ2-3; 7 bases fit TRBD1. Germline V CDR1 and CDR2: MNHNY, SVGAGI (reference sequence). CDR3 size: 16 residues. Trimming cost V 5 bases and J 4 bases; bases outside gene matches: 12.

This clone came up once. This sequence joins TRBV10-3 and TRBJ1-6, with 7 positions matching TRBD1. The CDR3 is 14 residues long. V lost 8 bases to trimming and J lost 10 bases; unmatched junction nucleotides: 11. CDR1 is ENHRY and CDR2 is SYGVKD in the germline V gene. Written as DNA, the CDR3 is TGTGCCATCGGTGGACAGGAGACTGGCTCACCCCTCCACTTT. Amino acid sequence: CAIGGQETGSPLHF.

The V and J genes are TRBV6-5 and TRBJ1-1; TRBD1 is a possible D gene (6 bases). Germline lookup yields CDR1 MNHEY and CDR2 SVGAGI. This CDR3 has 14 residues. The germline V and J ends were trimmed by 5 bases and 2 bases, with 12 bases remaining between them. CDR3: CASSTGTYNTEAFF. The CDR3 DNA is TGTGCCAGCAGTACAGGGACATATAACACTGAAGCTTTCTTT.

V gene TRBV30 combines with J gene TRBJ2-7; D is uncertain. Germline V gene lookup returns CDR1 GTSNPN and CDR2 SVGIG (reference sequence). The CDR3 totals 12 residues. With 5 bases removed from V and 1 base from J, the gap between germline ends came to 9 bases. This CDR3 reads CAWARLSYEQYF. CDR3 nucleotide sequence: TGTGCCTGGGCTCGGTTGTCCTACGAGCAGTACTTC. The full variable domain, completed using reference TRBV30 and TRBJ2-7, is SQTIHQWPATLVQPVGSPLSLECTVEGTSNPNLYWYRQAAGRGLQLLFYSVGIGQISSEVPQNLSASRPQDRQFILSSKKLLLSDSGFYLCAWARLSYEQYFGPGTRLTVT.

The chain links TRBV5-4 to TRBJ1-6; D gene ambiguous. This CDR3 is 12 amino acids long. CDR1 is SGHNT and CDR2 is YYREEE in the germline V gene (reference sequence). Trimming pared 1 base from V and 10 bases from J, leaving 6 bases between. The CDR3: CASSLSESPLHF. The CDR3 coding sequence is TGTGCCAGCAGCTTGTCGGAGTCACCCCTCCACTTT.

The V call is TRBV11-1, the J call TRBJ1-2; D perhaps matches TRBD1 (6 bases). Trimming cost V 4 bases and J 2 bases, with 11 bases left between them. There are 14 residues in the CDR3. CDR1 SGHAT and CDR2 FQDESV come from the germline V gene (reference sequence). The CDR3 nucleotides are TGTGCCAGCAGCTCAAGACAGGCCAACTATGGCTACACCTTC. Its protein product is CASSSRQANYGYTF. Full variable domain (remainder filled in from reference TRBV11-1 and TRBJ1-2): EAEVAQSPRYKITEKSQAVAFWCDPISGHATLYWYRQILGQGPELLVQFQDESVVDDSQLPKDRFSAERLKGVDSTLKIQPAELGDSAMYLCASSSRQANYGYTFGSGTRLTVV.

The chain recombines TRBV6-5 with TRBJ2-7; a possible D gene is TRBD1 (6 bases). The germline gives CDR1 MNHEY, CDR2 SVGAGI. Trimming took off 6 bases at V and 2 bases at J, with 8 bases between the two ends. CDR3 length: 12 amino acids. The CDR3 coding sequence is TGTGCCAGCAGGGCAGGGGCCTACGAGCAGTACTTC. Protein product: CASRAGAYEQYF.

The rearrangement links TRBV7-2 to TRBJ2-3, with 13 bases lining up with TRBD2. Germline values: CDR1 SGHTA, CDR2 FQGNSA. With 0 bases clipped from V and 5 bases from J, the junction kept 8 bases outside the gene matches. This CDR3 contains 18 residues. The CDR3 DNA sequence: TGTGCCAGCAGCTTAGCGACTAGCGGGGGGCGGCCGGGAGATACGCAGTATTTT. Amino acids: CASSLATSGGRPGDTQYF.